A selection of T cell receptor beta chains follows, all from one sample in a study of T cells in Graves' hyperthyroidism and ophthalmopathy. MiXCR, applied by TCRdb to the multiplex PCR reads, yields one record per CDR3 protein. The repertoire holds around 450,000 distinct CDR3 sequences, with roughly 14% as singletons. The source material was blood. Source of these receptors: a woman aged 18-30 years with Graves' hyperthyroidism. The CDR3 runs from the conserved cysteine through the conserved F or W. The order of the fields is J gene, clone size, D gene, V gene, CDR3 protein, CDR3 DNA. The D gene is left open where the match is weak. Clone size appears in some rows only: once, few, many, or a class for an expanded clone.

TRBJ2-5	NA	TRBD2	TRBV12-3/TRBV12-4	CASRALAGAGGTQYF	TGTGCCAGCAGAGCTCTAGCGGGGGCGGGGGGGACCCAGTACTTC
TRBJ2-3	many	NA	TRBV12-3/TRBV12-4	CASTIGADTQYF	TGTGCCAGCACCATAGGGGCAGATACGCAGTATTTT
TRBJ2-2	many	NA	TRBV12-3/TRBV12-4	CASSSGGELFF	TGTGCCAGCAGCTCCGGCGGGGAGCTGTTTTTT
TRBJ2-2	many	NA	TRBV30	CASEVYYTGELFF	TGTGCCTCCGAGGTCTATTACACCGGGGAGCTGTTTTTT
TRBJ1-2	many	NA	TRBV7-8	CASSLRGGPNYTF	TGTGCCAGCAGCTTAAGGGGGGGCCCTAACTACACCTTC
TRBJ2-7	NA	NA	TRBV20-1	CSAHRGLYEQYF	TGCAGTGCCCACAGGGGACTCTACGAGCAGTACTTC
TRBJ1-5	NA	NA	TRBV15	CATSMGMHQPQHF	TGTGCCACCAGCATGGGGATGCATCAGCCCCAGCATTTT
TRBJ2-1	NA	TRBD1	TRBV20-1	CSAIGDSHNEQFF	TGCAGTGCTATTGGGGACAGTCACAATGAGCAGTTCTTC
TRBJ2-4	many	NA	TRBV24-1	CATSDSAGAAKNIQYF	TGTGCCACCAGTGATTCCGCAGGGGCAGCCAAAAACATTCAGTACTTC
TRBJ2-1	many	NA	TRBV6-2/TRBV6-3	CASSLFGGGGRRDEQFF	TGTGCCAGCAGTTTATTTGGGGGCGGGGGCCGAAGGGATGAGCAGTTCTTC
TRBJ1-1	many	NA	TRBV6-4	CASSKVPTSEAFF	TGTGCCAGCAGTAAAGTCCCAACAAGTGAAGCTTTCTTT
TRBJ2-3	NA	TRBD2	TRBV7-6	CASSLASSGVTDTQYF	TGTGCCAGCAGCTTAGCGTCTAGCGGGGTAACAGATACGCAGTATTTT
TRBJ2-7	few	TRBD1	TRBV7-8	CASSLRGTEGSEQYF	TGTGCCAGCAGCTTACGTGGGACAGAGGGCTCCGAGCAGTACTTC
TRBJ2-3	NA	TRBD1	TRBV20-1	CSLPRDSLSDTQYF	TGCAGTTTACCCCGGGACAGTCTATCCGATACGCAGTATTTT
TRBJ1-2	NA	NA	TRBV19	CASNNGAGALYGYTF	TGTGCCAGTAACAATGGAGCAGGAGCCCTCTATGGCTACACCTTC
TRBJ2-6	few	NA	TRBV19	CASTKVGGSGANVLTF	TGTGCCAGTACCAAGGTGGGAGGCTCTGGGGCCAACGTCCTGACTTTC
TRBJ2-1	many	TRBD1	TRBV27	CASRWTGGPQFF	TGTGCCAGCAGGTGGACAGGGGGCCCCCAGTTCTTC
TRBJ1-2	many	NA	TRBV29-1	CSVAFVRNYGYTF	TGCAGCGTTGCCTTCGTCAGAAACTATGGCTACACCTTC
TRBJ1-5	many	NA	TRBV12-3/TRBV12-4	CASSFRLTQPQHF	TGTGCCAGCAGTTTCCGGCTGACTCAGCCCCAGCATTTT
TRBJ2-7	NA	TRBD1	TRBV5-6	CASSLVGQGTYEQYF	TGTGCCAGCAGCTTGGTGGGACAGGGGACCTACGAGCAGTACTTC
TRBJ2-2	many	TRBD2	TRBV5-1	CASSPSGTGELFF	TGCGCCAGCAGCCCTAGCGGCACCGGGGAGCTGTTTTTT
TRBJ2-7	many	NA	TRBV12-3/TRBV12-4	CASSPEGWGEQYF	TGTGCCAGCAGTCCAGAGGGTTGGGGGGAGCAGTACTTC
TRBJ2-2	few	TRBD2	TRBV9	CASRASGGAETGELFF	TGTGCCAGCAGAGCTAGCGGGGGGGCCGAGACCGGGGAGCTGTTTTTT
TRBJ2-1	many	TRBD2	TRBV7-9	CASSPFMASGSYEQFF	TGTGCCAGCAGCCCGTTTATGGCTAGCGGGAGTTATGAGCAGTTCTTC
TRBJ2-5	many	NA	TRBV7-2	CASSFIRVGAQETQYF	TGTGCCAGCAGTTTCATACGGGTAGGGGCCCAAGAGACCCAGTACTTC
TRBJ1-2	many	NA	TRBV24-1	CATSDRTVYGYTF	TGTGCCACCAGTGATCGGACGGTCTATGGCTACACCTTC
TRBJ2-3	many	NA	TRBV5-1	CASSSGDSTDTQYF	TGCGCCAGCAGCTCGGGGGACAGCACAGATACGCAGTATTTT
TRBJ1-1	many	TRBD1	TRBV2	CASRTDRGNTEAFF	TGTGCCAGCAGGACGGACAGGGGGAACACTGAAGCTTTCTTT